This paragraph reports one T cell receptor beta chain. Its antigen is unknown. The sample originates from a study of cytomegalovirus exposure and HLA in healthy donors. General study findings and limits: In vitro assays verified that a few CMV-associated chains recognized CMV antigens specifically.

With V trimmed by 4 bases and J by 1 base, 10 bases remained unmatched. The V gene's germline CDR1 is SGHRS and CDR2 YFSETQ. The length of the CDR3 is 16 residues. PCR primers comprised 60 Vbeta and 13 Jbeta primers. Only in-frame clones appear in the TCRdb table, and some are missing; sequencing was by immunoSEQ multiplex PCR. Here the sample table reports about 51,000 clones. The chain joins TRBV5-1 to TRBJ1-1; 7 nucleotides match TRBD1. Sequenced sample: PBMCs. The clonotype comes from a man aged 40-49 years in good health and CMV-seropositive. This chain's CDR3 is CASSTGEGQPNTEAFF. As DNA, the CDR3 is TGCGCCAGCAGCACGGGTGAGGGACAGCCGAACACTGAAGCTTTCTTT.